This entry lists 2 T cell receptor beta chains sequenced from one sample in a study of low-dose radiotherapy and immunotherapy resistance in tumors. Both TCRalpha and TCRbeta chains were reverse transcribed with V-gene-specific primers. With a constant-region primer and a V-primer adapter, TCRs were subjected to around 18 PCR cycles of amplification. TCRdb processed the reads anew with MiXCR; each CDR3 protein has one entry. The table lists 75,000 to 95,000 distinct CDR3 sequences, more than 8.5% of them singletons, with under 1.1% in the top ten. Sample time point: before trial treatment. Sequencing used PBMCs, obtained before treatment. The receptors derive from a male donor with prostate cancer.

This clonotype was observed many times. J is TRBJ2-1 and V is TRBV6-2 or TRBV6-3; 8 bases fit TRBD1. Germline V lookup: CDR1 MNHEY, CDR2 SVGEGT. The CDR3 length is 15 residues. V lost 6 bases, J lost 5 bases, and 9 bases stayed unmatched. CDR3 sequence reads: CASRVRTGQNNEQFF. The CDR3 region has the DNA TGTGCCAGCAGGGTAAGGACAGGGCAGAACAATGAGCAGTTCTTC.

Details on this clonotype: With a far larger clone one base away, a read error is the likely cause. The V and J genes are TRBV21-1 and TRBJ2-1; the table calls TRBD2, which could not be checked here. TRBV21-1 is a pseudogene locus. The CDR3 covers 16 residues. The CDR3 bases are TGTGCCAGCACCAAACGGGGGTCCTACACCCGCTACGAGCAGTTCTTC. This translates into CASTKRGSYTRYEQFF.